This T cell receptor beta chain was identified during a study of T cell responses to AZD1222 COVID-19 vaccine. Notes on the study in general: Recipients of two AZD1222 doses showed rising Spike-specific TCR breadth and depth.

Comments on this clone: Its antigen is still unknown.

Profiling relied on immunoSEQ multiplex PCR, and the TCRdb table lists in-frame clones only, not all of them. In the table there are about 120,000 clones, less than 95% of which are singletons. The V and J ends lost 7 bases and 4 bases respectively, with 13 bases between them. The CDR3 contains 13 residues. Per the germline V gene, CDR1 is SGHNT and CDR2 is YYREEE (reference sequence). Sample: peripheral blood, taken on day 0 of AZD1222 vaccination. The sequence was collected from an adult in good health. V gene TRBV5-4 combines with J gene TRBJ2-3; D perhaps matches TRBD1 (6 bases). In DNA form, the CDR3 reads TGTGCCAGCCGACGACAGGACCCAGATACGCAGTATTTT. It encodes CASRRQDPDTQYF.